This is a list of T cell receptor beta chains from one sample in a study of T cell responses to AZD1222 COVID-19 vaccine. Profiling relied on immunoSEQ multiplex PCR, and the TCRdb table lists in-frame clones only, not all of them. The data show some 170,000 clones, roughly nine tenths seen once. Sequencing was performed on peripheral blood, taken on day 0 of AZD1222 vaccination. The receptors come from an adult in good health. CDR3s include the opening cysteine and the closing phenylalanine or tryptophan. D genes are given only for firm matches. Clone sizes are given selectively: once, few, many, or a class where the clone is expanded.

CDR3	DNA	V	length	D	size	J
CASTLDSLSHNEQFF	TGCGCCAGCACCTTGGACAGTCTATCACACAATGAGCAGTTCTTC	TRBV5-1	15	-	-	TRBJ2-1
CASRTTASPGYTF	TGTGCCAGCAGAACGACAGCCTCACCTGGCTACACCTTC	TRBV27	13	-	-	TRBJ1-2
CASSRGAGAASYNEQFF	TGCGCCAGCAGCCGGGGGGCGGGGGCCGCTTCCTACAATGAGCAGTTCTTC	TRBV5-1	17	-	-	TRBJ2-1
CASSPSPARGMNGEKLFF	TGTGCCAGCAGCCCAAGCCCCGCACGGGGTATGAATGGTGAAAAACTGTTTTTT	TRBV7-2	18	-	-	TRBJ1-4
CASSPPLTLGEQYF	TGTGCCAGCTCACCACCTCTCACCCTCGGAGAGCAGTACTTC	TRBV18	14	-	-	TRBJ2-7
CASTIVDRRNTEAFF	TGTGCCAGCACCATCGTGGACAGGAGGAACACTGAAGCTTTCTTT	TRBV28	15	TRBD1	-	TRBJ1-1
CASSSSTSGNTIYF	TGCGCCAGCAGCAGTTCGACCTCTGGAAACACCATATATTTT	TRBV10-1	14	-	few	TRBJ1-3
CASSPLVTLPDQKNGYTF	TGTGCCAGCAGCCCACTGGTTACGTTACCCGACCAAAAAAATGGCTACACCTTC	TRBV11-2	18	-	-	TRBJ1-2
CASSQDEDILGNEQFF	TGTGCCAGCAGCCAAGATGAGGACATCCTAGGCAATGAGCAGTTCTTC	TRBV3-1/TRBV3-2	16	-	-	TRBJ2-1
CAWRTGASGNTIYF	TGTGCCTGGAGAACGGGGGCTTCTGGAAACACCATATATTTT	TRBV30	14	-	once	TRBJ1-3
CASSFGTGLDNEQFF	TGTGCCAGCAGTTTCGGGACAGGCCTTGACAATGAGCAGTTCTTC	TRBV6-5	15	TRBD1	-	TRBJ2-1
CAIRRQENQPQHF	TGTGCCATCAGAAGACAGGAGAATCAGCCCCAGCATTTT	TRBV10-3	13	-	-	TRBJ1-5
CASRNRGFYGYTF	TGTGCCAGCAGGAACAGGGGGTTTTATGGCTACACCTTC	TRBV28	13	TRBD1	-	TRBJ1-2
CAIRGTGGEATEAFF	TGTGCCATCAGGGGGACAGGGGGCGAGGCCACTGAAGCTTTCTTT	TRBV10-3	15	TRBD1	-	TRBJ1-1
CASRHPRMQESGANVLTF	TGCGCCAGCAGACACCCCCGGATGCAGGAGTCTGGGGCCAACGTCCTGACTTTC	TRBV5-1	18	-	-	TRBJ2-6
CASSLLLGTYNEQFF	TGTGCCAGCAGCTTACTACTAGGGACCTACAATGAGCAGTTCTTC	TRBV7-2	15	-	-	TRBJ2-1
CASSLGRGGDYGYTF	TGTGCCAGCAGTTTGGGCAGGGGGGGGGACTATGGCTACACCTTC	TRBV27	15	TRBD1	-	TRBJ1-2
CASSLYVSYSNQPQHF	TGTGCCAGCAGTTTATATGTCAGCTATAGCAATCAGCCCCAGCATTTT	TRBV28	16	-	-	TRBJ1-5
CASSLQGFGYTF	TGTGCCAGCAGTTTACAGGGTTTTGGCTACACCTTC	TRBV28	12	-	-	TRBJ1-2
CATASGTYNEQFF	TGCGCCACCGCTAGCGGCACCTACAATGAGCAGTTCTTC	TRBV10-2	13	TRBD2	-	TRBJ2-1
CASSLAGPINQPQHF	TGTGCCAGCAGCTTGGCCGGGCCGATAAATCAGCCCCAGCATTTT	TRBV5-6	15	-	-	TRBJ1-5
CASTQNQGREKLFF	TGTGCCAGCACCCAAAATCAGGGTAGGGAAAAACTGTTTTTT	TRBV2	14	-	-	TRBJ1-4
CASSSPKQGDGYTF	TGTGCCAGCAGCTCGCCAAAACAGGGGGATGGCTACACCTTC	TRBV5-4	14	TRBD1	-	TRBJ1-2
CASVGQGTYNSPLHF	TGTGCCAGCGTAGGACAGGGGACCTATAATTCACCCCTCCACTTT	TRBV2	15	TRBD1	-	TRBJ1-6
CASSLSMGNTEAFF	TGTGCCAGCAGTTTAAGTATGGGGAACACTGAAGCTTTCTTT	TRBV28	14	-	-	TRBJ1-1
CASSLAASGEETQYF	TGTGCCAGCAGCTTAGCGGCTAGCGGTGAAGAGACCCAGTACTTC	TRBV7-2	15	TRBD2	-	TRBJ2-5
CASSTGQDYGYTF	TGTGCCAGCAGTACGGGACAGGACTATGGCTACACCTTC	TRBV6-2/TRBV6-3	13	TRBD1	-	TRBJ1-2
CASSQDLDDYNEQFF	TGCGCCAGCAGCCAAGATCTTGACGACTACAATGAGCAGTTCTTC	TRBV4-3	15	-	-	TRBJ2-1
CASRSGGTGRGVSNQPQHF	TGTGCCAGCAGGTCGGGCGGGACAGGGAGAGGAGTTAGCAATCAGCCCCAGCATTTT	TRBV28	19	TRBD1	-	TRBJ1-5
CASSLVGTGGDEKLFF	TGCGCCAGCAGCTTGGTGGGGACAGGGGGCGATGAAAAACTGTTTTTT	TRBV5-1	16	TRBD1	-	TRBJ1-4
CASSYRAEAFF	TGTGCCAGCAGTTACCGAGCTGAAGCTTTCTTT	TRBV6-2/TRBV6-3	11	-	many	TRBJ1-1
CASSPGPANYGYTF	TGTGCCAGCAGCCCGGGCCCGGCTAACTATGGCTACACCTTC	TRBV11-2	14	-	-	TRBJ1-2
CASSRTDTQYF	TGTGCCAGCTCACGTACAGATACGCAGTATTTT	TRBV18	11	-	-	TRBJ2-3
CASSREVVGGGLGRTQYF	TGTGCCAGCAGTCGAGAGGTGGTTGGAGGGGGCCTGGGTCGCACCCAGTACTTC	TRBV7-2	18	-	-	TRBJ2-5
CATSDGGAPEAFF	TGTGCCACCAGTGATGGGGGGGCCCCCGAAGCTTTCTTT	TRBV24-1	13	-	-	TRBJ1-1
CASSQGQRISNQPQHF	TGTGCCAGCAGCCAGGGACAGAGGATTAGCAATCAGCCCCAGCATTTT	TRBV5-6	16	TRBD1	once	TRBJ1-5
CTSSRPGSGGNTDTQYF	TGCACCAGCAGCCGACCCGGGAGCGGGGGGAACACAGATACGCAGTATTTT	TRBV1	17	-	-	TRBJ2-3
CASSAPGQGQTQYF	TGCGCCAGCAGTGCGCCGGGACAGGGGCAGACCCAGTACTTC	TRBV10-1	14	TRBD1	-	TRBJ2-5
CASSYVPGESNQPQHF	TGTGCCAGCAGCTACGTTCCAGGGGAAAGCAATCAGCCCCAGCATTTT	TRBV4-2	16	-	-	TRBJ1-5
CATSRDSPLHF	TGTGCCACCTCCAGGGATTCACCCCTCCACTTT	TRBV6-6	11	-	-	TRBJ1-6
CASSPKYEQYF	TGTGCCAGCAGCCCCAAGTATGAGCAGTACTTC	TRBV7-8	11	-	-	TRBJ2-7